A selection of T cell receptor beta chains follows, all from one sample in a study of blood T cell repertoires in COVID-19. Libraries were prepared by immunoSEQ multiplex PCR; TCRdb keeps only in-frame clonotypes and omits some of them. The data show about 11,000 clones, 88% seen once. The sample comprised peripheral blood. These receptors were taken from a human donor in a cohort sampled during active COVID-19. The CDR3 runs from the conserved cysteine through the conserved F or W. The D gene is left open where the match is weak. Not all rows give a size; the values are once, few, many and, for expanded clones, a class.

TRBV10-3	.	TRBD2	TRBJ2-5	TGTGCCATCTCGGGACTAGCGGGAGCAGAGACCCAGTACTTC	CAISGLAGAETQYF
TRBV7-9	few	.	TRBJ1-1	TGTGCCAGTGCTGGGAATCGGGGCACTGAAGCTTTCTTT	CASAGNRGTEAFF
TRBV6-5	few	.	TRBJ2-2	TGTGCCAGCAAAGTGGACATCTACACCGGGGAGCTGTTTTTT	CASKVDIYTGELFF
TRBV5-1	.	.	TRBJ2-5	TGCGCCAGCAGCTTTGGGAGGTCGGGAGAGACCCAGTACTTC	CASSFGRSGETQYF
TRBV30	once	.	TRBJ1-1	TGTGCCTGGAGGGGTCCCGGGACAACGAACACTGAAGCTTTCTTT	CAWRGPGTTNTEAFF
TRBV6-5	once	TRBD1	TRBJ2-7	TGTGCCAGCGCCACCGGGACAGGGTTCTCCTACGAGCAGTACTTC	CASATGTGFSYEQYF
TRBV6-6	.	TRBD2	TRBJ2-1	TGTGCCAGCAGTCCGCGGTCTAGCGGGAGGCCGGGTAATGAGCAGTTCTTC	CASSPRSSGRPGNEQFF
TRBV15	.	.	TRBJ2-5	TGTGCCACCAGCAGATCCTTGGACCGGGGAATGCAAGAGACCCAGTACTTC	CATSRSLDRGMQETQYF
TRBV19	.	TRBD2	TRBJ2-3	TGTGCCAGTAGTATAGAGGGGAGGGGTGGAACGCAGTATTTT	CASSIEGRGGTQYF
TRBV4-1	.	TRBD2	TRBJ2-3	TGCGCCAGCAGCCAAGTGGCCCGGGGGGGGCCCGCCGGGGATACGCAGTATTTT	CASSQVARGGPAGDTQYF
TRBV2	.	.	TRBJ2-1	TGTGCCAGCAGTGTGGCGGACAATGAGCAGTTCTTC	CASSVADNEQFF
TRBV15	.	.	TRBJ2-3	TGTGCCACCAGCACTGAAGATGGCGGGACCACGCAGTATTTT	CATSTEDGGTTQYF
TRBV2	.	.	TRBJ1-1	TGTGCCAGCAGTGAAGTGAAGACCGTCAGGCCCGAAGCTTTCTTT	CASSEVKTVRPEAFF
TRBV28	.	.	TRBJ1-1	TGTGCCAGCAGTACCCTTACCCTCCCTTGGCCTCAGAACACTGAAGCTTTCTTT	CASSTLTLPWPQNTEAFF
TRBV3-1/TRBV3-2	.	.	TRBJ1-5	TGTGCCAGCAGCCGACAGCTCAATCAGCCCCAGCATTTT	CASSRQLNQPQHF
TRBV15	.	TRBD2	TRBJ2-7	TGTGCCACCAGCAGCCTAGCGGGACCCTACGAGCAGTACTTC	CATSSLAGPYEQYF
TRBV6-1	once	.	TRBJ2-7	TGTGCCAGCAGTGACGGATATGGCGGGGTGGGTGGTTACGAGCAGTACTTC	CASSDGYGGVGGYEQYF
TRBV4-2	.	TRBD1	TRBJ2-1	TGTGCCAGCAGCCAAGACGGGACAGGGGGCTTGAATGAGCAGTTCTTC	CASSQDGTGGLNEQFF
TRBV29-1	once	TRBD2	TRBJ2-5	TGCAGCGTTGAGGAAGGCTCCGGTACGGGGGGGACCCAGTACTTC	CSVEEGSGTGGTQYF
TRBV9	.	.	TRBJ2-7	TGTGCCAGCAGCGTCGGAAACAGGGACGGCCGCTACGAGCAGTACTTC	CASSVGNRDGRYEQYF
TRBV6-2/TRBV6-3	few	.	TRBJ2-3	TGTGCCAGCAGCTTGCTACGACAGTACCCTAGCACAGATACGCAGTATTTT	CASSLLRQYPSTDTQYF
TRBV7-2	.	.	TRBJ2-7	TGTGCCAGCAGCCCACAAGGGGGTTACTCCTACGAGCAGTACTTC	CASSPQGGYSYEQYF
TRBV7-2	once	TRBD2	TRBJ2-1	TGTGCCAGCAGCGTAACCGGGACTAGGAACCCCTACAATGAGCAGTTCTTC	CASSVTGTRNPYNEQFF
TRBV5-6	.	.	TRBJ1-1	TGTGCCAGCAGCTTGGATAGGGAGGCTGAAGCTTTCTTT	CASSLDREAEAFF
TRBV14	.	TRBD2	TRBJ2-1	TGTGCCAGCAGCCCGCGAAGGACTAGCGGAAACAATGAGCAGTTCTTC	CASSPRRTSGNNEQFF
TRBV2	.	TRBD2	TRBJ2-1	TGTGCCACCCGGACTAGCGGGAAGGGTGGCAATGAGCAGTTCTTC	CATRTSGKGGNEQFF
TRBV7-9	.	.	TRBJ1-2	TGTGCCAGCAGCTTAGCGGCGGATGGCTACACCTTC	CASSLAADGYTF
TRBV28	.	TRBD2	TRBJ2-1	TGTGCCAGCAGTTTCTCGCGGGAGAGGACCTACAATGAGCAGTTCTTC	CASSFSRERTYNEQFF
TRBV6-5	.	TRBD1	TRBJ2-4	TGTGCCAGCAGTTACTCGAGACAGGGTGGCATTCAGTACTTC	CASSYSRQGGIQYF
TRBV2	.	TRBD1	TRBJ2-3	TGTGCCAGCAGTGGCCGGGACAGGAGCACAGATACGCAGTATTTT	CASSGRDRSTDTQYF
TRBV30	.	.	TRBJ1-2	TGTGCCTGGAGTGTACTGGCGGAGTATGGCTACACCTTC	CAWSVLAEYGYTF
TRBV11-2	.	.	TRBJ2-2	TGTGCCAGCAGCTTGAGAGGGAGGACGAACACCGGGGAGCTGTTTTTT	CASSLRGRTNTGELFF
TRBV6-5	.	.	TRBJ1-6	TGTGCCAGCAGTTACCGGGGATCCTCACCCCTCCACTTT	CASSYRGSSPLHF
TRBV2	.	.	TRBJ2-1	TGTGCCAGCGGAGCGCTTTTCCTCTACAATGAGCAGTTCTTC	CASGALFLYNEQFF
TRBV5-1	.	TRBD2	TRBJ2-1	TGCGCCAGCAGCTTGGTGGCTAGCGGGAGTGGTAATGAGCAGTTCTTC	CASSLVASGSGNEQFF
TRBV20-1	.	.	TRBJ2-1	TGCAGTGCTTCTAATAACAATGAGCAGTTCTTC	CSASNNNEQFF
TRBV29-1	few	.	TRBJ2-3	TGCAGCGTTGATGGGGCGGGGTTCACAGATACGCAGTATTTT	CSVDGAGFTDTQYF
TRBV10-3	.	TRBD1	TRBJ1-1	TGTGCCATCAGTCCTACAGGGGCAGTTTCTGAAGCTTTCTTT	CAISPTGAVSEAFF
TRBV6-5	.	.	TRBJ2-5	TGTGCCAGCAGTTACACCTCTCGCGGCCTCCACTTC	CASSYTSRGLHF
TRBV27	.	TRBD1	TRBJ2-5	TGTGCCAGCAGTTCGACAGGGGGCCGGGAGACCCAGTACTTC	CASSSTGGRETQYF
TRBV5-1	few	TRBD2	TRBJ2-7	TGCGCCAGCAGCTTGGATGGGAGGGCCCGGGGCGACGAGCAGTACTTC	CASSLDGRARGDEQYF